A single sample is the source of the 25 T cell receptor beta chains below, sequenced in a study of T-cell reconstitution after alpha-beta-depleted transplantation in children. The TCRbeta library incorporated unique molecular identifiers. TCRdb re-derived calls from the PCR reads in MiXCR, one entry per CDR3 protein. The sample comprises 500,000 to 600,000 distinct CDR3 sequences, about a sixth of which are singletons, and more than 2.5% rests with the top ten. The sample in question was PBMCs from the stem cell graft donor, obtained from the stem cell graft. These receptors came from a human donor who donated a stem cell graft to a child with acute lymphoblastic leukemia.

The gene calls are TRBV5-1 and TRBJ2-7, with D unresolved. The CDR3 length is 13 residues. Trimming stripped 4 bases from V and 1 base from J, with 9 bases between. Germline lookup yields CDR1 SGHRS and CDR2 YFSETQ. CDR3 loop: CASSPDQSYEQYF. The CDR3, as DNA: TGCGCCAGCAGCCCGGACCAATCCTACGAGCAGTACTTC.

This clonotype appeared a few times. V and J are TRBV7-9 and TRBJ2-5, with 10 nucleotides matching TRBD1. Germline loops: CDR1 SEHNR, CDR2 FQNEAQ (reference sequence). The ends lost 0 bases at V and 14 bases at J; junction bases unmatched: 6. This CDR3 has 13 residues. CDR3 residues: CASSLAGQGVSYF. Written as DNA, the CDR3 is TGTGCCAGCAGCTTAGCCGGACAGGGGGTGTCCTACTTC.

The chain uses TRBV14 and TRBJ2-7; 11 positions agree with TRBD2. The J segment lost 1 base and the V segment lost 1 base, leaving 12 bases of the junction unmatched. CDR1 SGHDN and CDR2 FVKESK come from the germline V gene. CDR3 size: 19 residues. The CDR3: CASSQGRKTSGKPSYEQYF. In DNA form, the CDR3 reads TGTGCCAGCAGCCAAGGTCGAAAGACTAGCGGGAAACCATCCTACGAGCAGTACTTC.

The V and J genes are TRBV29-1 and TRBJ1-2; D uncertain. The V gene's germline CDR1 is SQVTM and CDR2 ANQGSEA. Trimming left V 7 bases short and J 12 bases short, with 18 bases between. There are 11 residues in the CDR3. The CDR3: CSASLREDDTF. In DNA form, the CDR3 reads TGCAGCGCGTCACTCCGGGAGGACGACACCTTC.

The chain links TRBV5-1 to TRBJ2-3; perhaps D is TRBD1 or TRBD2 (6 bases each). Trimming took off 2 bases at V and 4 bases at J, with 14 bases between the two ends. Germline values: CDR1 SGHRS, CDR2 YFSETQ. The CDR3 is 15 amino acids. The DNA of the CDR3 is TGCGCCAGCAGCTTTGGAGGGAAGGGGGCAGATACGCAGTATTTT. It yields the protein CASSFGGKGADTQYF.

The rearrangement uses TRBV20-1 and TRBJ2-1; 7 bases are shared with TRBD2. The V and J ends lost 3 bases and 7 bases, in that order; junction bases with no gene match: 9. The CDR3 loop spans 14 amino acids. Germline loops: CDR1 DFQATT, CDR2 SNEGSKA (reference sequence). This chain's CDR3 is CSASPREQRNEQFF. The CDR3 nucleotides are TGCAGTGCTAGTCCGCGGGAGCAGCGGAATGAGCAGTTCTTC.

The chain joins TRBV12-3 or TRBV12-4 to TRBJ2-5, with TRBD1 as a possible D gene (6 bases). V was clipped by 5 bases and J by 5 bases, with 12 bases between them. This CDR3 has 13 amino acids. The CDR3 DNA sequence: TGTGCCAGCAGTCCCATGAGGGGGGAGACCCAGTACTTC. It specifies CASSPMRGETQYF.

The gene calls are TRBV12-3 or TRBV12-4 and TRBJ2-3; 7 nucleotides line up with TRBD1. CDR3 length: 15 amino acids. Trimming removed 0 bases from V and 4 bases from J; junction bases left unmatched: 4. CDR3 in DNA: TGTGCCAGCAGTTTAGCCGACAGGGTGGCAGATACGCAGTATTTT. Translation: CASSLADRVADTQYF.

This chain uses TRBV9 with TRBJ1-1, with TRBD1 identical over 7 bases. Germline loops: CDR1 SGDLS, CDR2 YYNGEE. Losses at the gene ends were 3 bases for V and 1 base for J; bases not matched to a gene: 3. This CDR3 is built from 14 residues. The CDR3 nucleotides read TGTGCCAGCAGCGATGGACAGGAGAACACTGAAGCTTTCTTT. Protein product: CASSDGQENTEAFF.

This clonotype was observed a few times. V and J are TRBV11-1 and TRBJ2-1, with D possibly matching TRBD2 (6 bases). V was trimmed by 0 bases and J by 4 bases, leaving 19 bases between them. Germline V gene lookup returns CDR1 SGHAT and CDR2 FQDESV (reference sequence). This CDR3 comprises 18 residues. The chain's CDR3 is CASSLAPFSGTVYNEQFF. Written as DNA, the CDR3 is TGTGCCAGCAGCTTAGCGCCTTTCTCCGGGACTGTATACAATGAGCAGTTCTTC.

This rearrangement joins TRBV6-5 to TRBJ2-5; 9 bases match TRBD1. CDR1 is MNHEY and CDR2 is SVGAGI in the germline V gene. With V trimmed by 5 bases and J by 4 bases, 8 bases remained unmatched. There are 15 residues in the CDR3. CDR3 coding DNA: TGTGCCAGCAGTCACCGGGACAGGGTGGGAGAGACCCAGTACTTC. It specifies CASSHRDRVGETQYF.

Only a few counts were recorded for this clonotype. The chain uses TRBV15 and TRBJ1-1, with TRBD1 identical over 10 bases. V lost 1 base to trimming and J lost 7 bases; unmatched junction nucleotides: 6. The CDR3 has 15 amino acids. The germline V gene encodes CDR1 LNHNV and CDR2 YYDKDF (reference sequence). The CDR3 protein is CATSRVRTGGHEAFF. In DNA form, the CDR3 reads TGTGCCACCAGCAGAGTTCGGACAGGGGGTCATGAAGCTTTCTTT. Combining the CDR3 with reference TRBV15 and TRBJ1-1 gives the whole variable domain DAMVIQNPRYQVTQFGKPVTLSCSQTLNHNVMYWYQQKSSQAPKLLFHYYDKDFNNEADTPDNFQSRRPNTSFCFLDIRSPGLGDTAMYLCATSRVRTGGHEAFFGQGTRLTVV.

There are a few counts of this clonotype. This chain connects TRBV27 to TRBJ2-7; 8 nucleotides agree with TRBD1. The V segment lost 4 bases and the J segment 5 bases; nucleotides outside the gene matches: 13. The germline CDR1 and CDR2 sequences are MNHEY and SMNVEV (reference sequence). The CDR3 runs 16 residues. Here the CDR3 reads CASSSSPQGGRDEQYF. The CDR3 nucleotides read TGTGCCAGCAGTTCTAGCCCACAGGGGGGACGGGACGAGCAGTACTTC.

The rearrangement uses TRBV15 and TRBJ1-6; no firm D call. Trimming removed 0 bases at V and 5 bases at J, with 5 bases between. The CDR3 runs 14 residues. Germline CDR1 is LNHNV and CDR2 is YYDKDF (reference sequence). CDR3 nucleotide sequence: TGTGCCACCAGCAGAGATACAGATAATTCACCCCTCCACTTT. Its protein product is CATSRDTDNSPLHF.

The chain is built from TRBV4-1 and TRBJ2-7; D is unclear. The CDR3 is 15 residues long. Germline V gene sequence: CDR1 MGHRA, CDR2 YSYEKL. V lost 1 base to trimming and J lost 4 bases, with 14 bases between them. CDR3 region: CASSQVYQGSYEQYF. The CDR3, as DNA: TGCGCCAGCAGCCAAGTTTACCAAGGCTCTTACGAGCAGTACTTC.

A few counts support this clonotype. V is TRBV7-9 and J is TRBJ2-3; no clear D. Between the trimmed V and J ends, which lost 5 bases and 6 bases, there was a span of 15 bases. Germline V CDR1 and CDR2: SEHNR, FQNEAQ (reference sequence). This CDR3 comprises 14 residues. The CDR3 sequence: CASSPKYILDTQYF. CDR3 bases: TGTGCCAGCAGCCCGAAGTACATTCTGGATACGCAGTATTTT. The full variable domain, completed using reference TRBV7-9 and TRBJ2-3, is DTGVSQNPRHKITKRGQNVTFRCDPISEHNRLYWYRQTLGQGPEFLTYFQNEAQLEKSRLLSDRFSAERPKGSFSTLEIQRTEQGDSAMYLCASSPKYILDTQYFGPGTRLTVL.

The V and J genes are TRBV6-1 and TRBJ2-7; D gene uncertain. The CDR3 is 14 amino acids. Deletions cut 6 bases from V and 0 bases from J, with 12 bases between. The germline V gene encodes CDR1 MNHNS and CDR2 SASEGT. The CDR3 DNA sequence: TGTGCCAGCAGATTTGACCTAAGCTCCTACGAGCAGTACTTC. Translating gives CASRFDLSSYEQYF.

The V gene is TRBV7-2, the J gene TRBJ1-2, with no clear D. V lost 5 bases, J lost 5 bases, and 24 bases lay in between. The CDR3 loop spans 17 amino acids. Germline CDR1 is SGHTA and CDR2 is FQGNSA. CDR3 region: CASSPTLPGSSRYGYTF. The CDR3 DNA reads TGTGCCAGCAGCCCAACCTTACCGGGCTCCTCTAGATATGGCTACACCTTC.

The chain is built from TRBV7-8 and TRBJ2-7, with 7 bases lining up with TRBD1. This CDR3 has 15 residues. Germline CDR1 and CDR2: SGHVS and FQNEAQ. V lost 5 bases, J lost 1 base, and 8 bases stayed unmatched. CDR3 loop: CASSLKPTGSYEQYF. CDR3 DNA sequence: TGTGCCAGCAGCCTTAAACCGACAGGGTCCTACGAGCAGTACTTC.

The chain is built from TRBV29-1 and TRBJ1-2, with no clear D. Trimming removed 1 base at V and 8 bases at J, with 14 bases between. The germline V gene encodes CDR1 SQVTM and CDR2 ANQGSEA. CDR3 length: 13 residues. The CDR3 protein is CSVEVAGGEGYTF. CDR3 DNA: TGCAGCGTTGAAGTAGCGGGAGGAGAGGGCTACACCTTC.

The chain employs TRBV20-1 and TRBJ2-1, with 8 bases aligning to TRBD2. Germline V gives CDR1 DFQATT, CDR2 SNEGSKA (reference sequence). The CDR3 runs 16 residues. J was trimmed by 8 bases and V by 6 bases; bases with no gene match: 18. CDR3 DNA sequence: TGCAGTGCCCCGGGGGCTAGCGGGCCTCCAGACGATGAGCAGTTCTTC. Protein: CSAPGASGPPDDEQFF.

This clonotype was picked up a small number of times. This rearrangement joins TRBV29-1 to TRBJ1-1; possibly TRBD1 for D (6 bases). Per the germline V gene, CDR1 is SQVTM and CDR2 is ANQGSEA. CDR3 size: 16 residues. The ends were cut back, 4 bases at V and 1 base at J, with 19 bases in the middle. DNA for the CDR3: TGCAGCGTTGCCGTTCGGGAGAGGGGGGGGAACACTGAAGCTTTCTTT. The encoded protein is CSVAVRERGGNTEAFF.

This clonotype was observed a handful of times. The rearrangement links TRBV6-5 to TRBJ2-6; unclear D gene. Trimming removed 0 bases from V and 0 bases from J, with 3 bases in between. Germline V gene lookup returns CDR1 MNHEY and CDR2 SVGAGI. The CDR3 is made up of 15 amino acids. DNA for the CDR3: TGTGCCAGCAGTTACTCGATCTCTGGGGCCAACGTCCTGACTTTC. It encodes CASSYSISGANVLTF.

The table lists this clonotype with a few counts. V usage is TRBV5-1 and J usage is TRBJ2-5; 9 bases are shared with TRBD2. J gave up 2 bases and V 3 bases, and 5 bases lay outside the gene matches. The CDR3 sequence is 15 residues long. Germline loops: CDR1 SGHRS, CDR2 YFSETQ. The CDR3, as DNA: TGCGCCAGCAGCTATACTCTAGCGGGGCAAGAGACCCAGTACTTC. Amino acid sequence: CASSYTLAGQETQYF. The entire variable domain, with the rest obtained from reference TRBV5-1 and TRBJ2-5, is as follows: KAGVTQTPRYLIKTRGQQVTLSCSPISGHRSVSWYQQTPGQGLQFLFEYFSETQRNKGNFPGRFSGRQFSNSRSEMNVSTLELGDSALYLCASSYTLAGQETQYFGPGTRLLVL.

J is TRBJ1-1 and V is TRBV4-1; D gene unclear. The V gene's germline CDR1 is MGHRA and CDR2 YSYEKL. Trimming removed 5 bases at V and 8 bases at J, with 15 bases between. The CDR3 has 13 amino acids. Here the CDR3 reads CASSLTPLAEAFF. The CDR3 DNA reads TGCGCCAGCAGCTTGACACCTTTAGCGGAAGCTTTCTTT.